This T cell receptor (beta chain) was documented in a study of molecular identifiers for immune sequencing clone quantification. From germline, CDR1 is SGHTA and CDR2 FQGNSA. There are 14 residues in the CDR3. V dropped 2 bases and J dropped 6 bases, with 11 bases sitting between them. The table lists this clonotype with many counts. TCRdb passed the PCR reads through MiXCR, listing each CDR3 protein once. Counted here are around 320,000 distinct CDR3 sequences, 24% occurring once; the ten biggest clones make up around 0.74%. The source of this sequence is a human donor in good health. Some libraries in this study had Jurkat cell RNA spiked in. Specimen: naive CD8+ T cells from blood, with Jurkat cell RNA spiked in. The sample's subset: FACS-sorted CD8+CD4-CCR7+CD45RA+ naive T cells. This chain links TRBV7-2 with TRBJ2-1, with a weak D call TRBD1 (6 bases). CDR3 DNA: TGTGCCAGCAGCTTATTAGGGGGACCCAATGAGCAGTTCTTC. Residues: CASSLLGGPNEQFF. Full variable domain (outside the CDR3, taken from reference TRBV7-2 and TRBJ2-1): GAGVSQSPSNKVTEKGKDVELRCDPISGHTALYWYRQSLGQGLEFLIYFQGNSAPDKSGLPSDRFSAERTGGSVSTLTIQRTQQEDSAVYLCASSLLGGPNEQFFGPGTRLTVL.